These 18 T cell receptor beta chains were all obtained from the same sample, sequenced in a study of post-analysis software for immune sequencing data. Study observations and caveats: Comparison of patients with controls showed a handful of TRBV segments more frequent in patients, TRBV5-6, TRBV5-1 and TRBV20-1 among them.

Built from TCR beta cDNA, the libraries had unique molecular identifiers in them. TCRdb independently ran MiXCR on the PCR reads; one entry per CDR3 protein. The table includes approximately 730,000 distinct CDR3 sequences, 46% detected once. No antigens are known for them. Sample: blood. The receptor set was obtained from a girl aged 5 to 17 with multiple sclerosis.

The genes are TRBV5-1 and TRBJ2-1; D unresolved. V was trimmed by 4 bases and J by 9 bases, leaving 8 bases between them. The germline CDR1 and CDR2 sequences are SGHRS and YFSETQ. The CDR3 sequence is 11 residues long. The DNA for the CDR3 is TGCGCCAGCAGCGGGTCCAGTGAGCAGTTCTTC. Translation: CASSGSSEQFF.

V usage is TRBV15 and J usage is TRBJ2-1, with D perhaps matching TRBD2 (5 bases). Germline V gives CDR1 LNHNV, CDR2 YYDKDF (reference sequence). Trimming removed 0 bases at V and 4 bases at J, with 13 bases between. The CDR3 runs to 16 residues. This CDR3 reads CATSREEGVGYNEQFF. CDR3 DNA sequence: TGTGCCACCAGCAGAGAAGAGGGAGTGGGATACAATGAGCAGTTCTTC.

The chain joins TRBV2 to TRBJ2-7; 8 nucleotides align to TRBD1. CDR1 is SNHLY, CDR2 FYNNEI, per germline. Losses at the gene ends were 6 bases for V and 0 bases for J; bases not matched to a gene: 4. This CDR3 contains 14 residues. The CDR3 spells CASRSGGASYEQYF. CDR3 DNA sequence: TGTGCCAGCAGGTCAGGGGGCGCCTCCTACGAGCAGTACTTC.

The rearrangement uses TRBV2 and TRBJ2-1; 14 bases match TRBD2. The germline CDR1 and CDR2 sequences are SNHLY and FYNNEI. The length of the CDR3 is 15 residues. The V segment lost 7 bases and the J segment 6 bases; nucleotides outside the gene matches: 5. The CDR3 DNA is TGTGCCAGCACCCAAGGACTAGCGGGAGGCAATGAGCAGTTCTTC. Its translation: CASTQGLAGGNEQFF.

The V gene is TRBV12-3 or TRBV12-4, the J gene TRBJ2-3; D gene uncertain. The length of the CDR3 is 14 residues. The V end lost 3 bases, the J end lost 0 bases, and 7 bases lay between the germline ends. The CDR3 loop is CASSFFTSTDTQYF. The CDR3, as DNA: TGTGCCAGCAGTTTTTTCACTAGCACAGATACGCAGTATTTT.

This sequence joins TRBV28 and TRBJ1-1; unclear D gene. The germline gives CDR1 MDHEN, CDR2 SYDVKM. The germline V and J ends were trimmed by 2 bases and 8 bases, with 9 bases remaining between them. The CDR3 has 12 residues. The CDR3: CASSLPGFEAFF. DNA of the CDR3: TGTGCCAGCAGTTTACCCGGGTTCGAAGCTTTCTTT.

Remarks on this clonotype: The junction shows a germline mismatch at one end, possibly a read error. The chain joins TRBV7-6 to TRBJ2-7; tentatively, D is TRBD2 (5 bases). There are 19 residues in the CDR3. The germline V gene has CDR1 SGHVS and CDR2 FNYEAQ. CDR3 sequence reads: CASSPHGWEFSPSSYEQYF. The DNA of the CDR3 is TGCGCCAGCAGCCCACACGGGTGGGAGTTCTCCCCGAGCTCCTACGAGCAGTACTTC.

V usage is TRBV12-3 or TRBV12-4 and J usage is TRBJ1-5, with TRBD1 as a possible D gene (5 bases). This CDR3 comprises 14 residues. V lost 1 base and J lost 3, with 7 bases in between. CDR3 DNA sequence: TGTGCCAGCAGTTTAGGAGGGGTCAATCAGCCCCAGCATTTT. Its protein is CASSLGGVNQPQHF.

This clonotype has more than one count but fewer than ten. V and J are TRBV6-6 and TRBJ2-7; D unclear. The CDR3 is made up of 12 amino acids. V shed 4 bases and J shed 7 bases, with 11 bases lying between them. Looked up from germline, CDR1 is MNHNY and CDR2 is SVGAGI (reference sequence). CDR3 amino acids: CASSWIAREQYF. CDR3 sequence (DNA): TGTGCCAGCAGTTGGATTGCGAGGGAGCAGTACTTC.

There are a few counts of this clonotype. The chain recombines TRBV7-2 with TRBJ2-3; a possible D gene is TRBD1 (6 bases). The CDR3 has 15 amino acids. Trimming cost V 5 bases and J 0 bases, with 12 bases left between them. Germline V lookup: CDR1 SGHTA, CDR2 FQGNSA. CDR3 nucleotides: TGTGCCAGCAGCCCCGGACAGACAAGCACAGATACGCAGTATTTT. Its protein product is CASSPGQTSTDTQYF.

This clonotype was picked up a small number of times. The chain employs TRBV20-1 and TRBJ1-2; TRBD1 aligns across 8 bases. This CDR3 has 13 residues. The junction had 7 bases not matched to a gene; V was cut back by 5 bases and J by 5 bases. Germline CDR1 is DFQATT and CDR2 is SNEGSKA (reference sequence). The DNA for the CDR3 is TGCAGTGCTCCCAGGGGGCGAGGGTATGGCTACACCTTC. Translation gives CSAPRGRGYGYTF.

The CDR3 reads CASSLDPPSSPLHF. The CDR3 nucleotides read TGCGCCAGCAGCTTGGATCCACCCAGTTCACCCCTCCACTTT. The rearrangement joins TRBV5-1 to TRBJ1-6; no firm D call. Germline assignment: CDR1 SGHRS and CDR2 YFSETQ. This CDR3 is built from 14 residues. Trimming removed 0 bases from V and 9 bases from J, with 10 bases in between.

The chain is built from TRBV20-1 and TRBJ1-1, with 7 bases that match TRBD1. Germline-derived CDR1 and CDR2 are DFQATT and SNEGSKA (reference sequence). With V trimmed by 5 bases and J by 3 bases, 9 bases remained unmatched. CDR3 length: 14 amino acids. CDR3 DNA sequence: TGCAGTGCTGACAGGGTGGTCCCGGACACTGAAGCTTTCTTT. Translation gives CSADRVVPDTEAFF.

In regard to this clonotype: A much larger clone sits a single nucleotide away, making a read error possible. The J gene is TRBJ2-7, the V gene TRBV2; 7 nucleotides line up with TRBD1. The DNA end is a closer match to TRBJ2-5, so the J assignment may be wrong. Germline CDR1 is SNHLY and CDR2 is FYNNEI. This CDR3 spans 16 amino acids. CDR3: CVSSLRQGRVGETQYF. The CDR3 DNA reads TGTGTCAGCAGCCTCCGACAGGGACGGGTGGGAGAGACCCAGTACTTC.

This clonotype came up many times. J is TRBJ1-1 and V is TRBV12-3 or TRBV12-4; D not certain. This CDR3 spans 13 amino acids. The V end lost 6 bases, the J end lost 1 base, and 9 bases lay between the germline ends. CDR3 in DNA: TGTGCCAGCAGCCCCCGGGGGAACACTGAAGCTTTCTTT. It specifies CASSPRGNTEAFF.

The chain links TRBV11-2 to TRBJ1-5, with 10 bases aligning to TRBD1. There are 15 residues in the CDR3. The germline V gene has CDR1 SGHAT and CDR2 FQNNGV. The V gene end was trimmed by 5 bases and the J gene end by 6 bases; junction bases not matched to a gene: 7. The CDR3 loop is CASSRPGQGFQPQHF. The CDR3 DNA reads as TGTGCCAGCAGCAGACCGGGACAGGGGTTTCAGCCCCAGCATTTT.

This clonotype was detected a few times. The V call is TRBV20-1, the J call TRBJ2-5; no firm D call. Per the germline V gene, CDR1 is DFQATT and CDR2 is SNEGSKA (reference sequence). The CDR3 is 13 amino acids. V was clipped by 6 bases and J by 5 bases, with 16 bases between them. CDR3 coding DNA: TGCAGTGCGGATAGGACGGTTGGTGAGACCCAGTACTTC. Its translation: CSADRTVGETQYF.

The chain couples TRBV7-2 to TRBJ2-3, with a tentative D call TRBD1 (5 bases). V gave up 5 bases and J gave up 8 bases, with 14 bases separating them. The germline V gene encodes CDR1 SGHTA and CDR2 FQGNSA. The CDR3 is made up of 13 amino acids. CDR3 in DNA: TGTGCCAGCAGCACTCAGGGTTCGGGTACGCAGTATTTT. This translates into CASSTQGSGTQYF. Using reference TRBV7-2 and TRBJ2-3 for the parts outside the CDR3, the full variable domain is GAGVSQSPSNKVTEKGKDVELRCDPISGHTALYWYRQSLGQGLEFLIYFQGNSAPDKSGLPSDRFSAERTGGSVSTLTIQRTQQEDSAVYLCASSTQGSGTQYFGPGTRLTVL.